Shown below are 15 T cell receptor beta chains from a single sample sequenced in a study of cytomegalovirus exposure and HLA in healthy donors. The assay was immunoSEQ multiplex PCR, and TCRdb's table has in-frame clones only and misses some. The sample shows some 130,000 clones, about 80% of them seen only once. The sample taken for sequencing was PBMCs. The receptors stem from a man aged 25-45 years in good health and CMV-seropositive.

The CDR3 DNA reads as TGTGCCAGCAGCTTATCAGGGATTAACTATGGCTACACCTTC. Its translation: CASSLSGINYGYTF. The chain joins TRBV5-4 to TRBJ1-2, with D perhaps TRBD1 (5 bases). Per germline, CDR1 SGHNT and CDR2 YYREEE (reference sequence). This CDR3 comprises 14 residues. Trimming removed 2 bases at V and 1 base at J, with 9 bases between.

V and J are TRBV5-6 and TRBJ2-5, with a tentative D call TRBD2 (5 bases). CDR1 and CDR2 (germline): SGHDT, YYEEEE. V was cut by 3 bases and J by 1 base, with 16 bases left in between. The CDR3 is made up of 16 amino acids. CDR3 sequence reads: CASSSSGTAFQETQYF. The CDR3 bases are TGTGCCAGCAGCTCGAGCGGTACAGCCTTCCAAGAGACCCAGTACTTC. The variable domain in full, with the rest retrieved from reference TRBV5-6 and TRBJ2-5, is DAGVTQSPTHLIKTRGQQVTLRCSPKSGHDTVSWYQQALGQGPQFIFQYYEEEERQRGNFPDRFSGHQFPNYSSELNVNALLLGDSALYLCASSSSGTAFQETQYFGPGTRLLVL.

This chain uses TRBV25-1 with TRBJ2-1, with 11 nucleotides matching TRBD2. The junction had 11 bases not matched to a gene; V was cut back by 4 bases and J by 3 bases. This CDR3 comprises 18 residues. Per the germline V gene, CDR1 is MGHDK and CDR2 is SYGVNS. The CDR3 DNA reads TGTGCCAGCAGTGGTTCCGGCCTCACTAGCGGGGGCTACAATGAGCAGTTCTTC. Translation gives CASSGSGLTSGGYNEQFF.

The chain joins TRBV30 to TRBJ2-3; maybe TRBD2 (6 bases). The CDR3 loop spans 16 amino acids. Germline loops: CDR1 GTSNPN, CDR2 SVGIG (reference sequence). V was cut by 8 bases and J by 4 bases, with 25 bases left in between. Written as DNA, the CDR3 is TGTGCCGGAGATCGGCGGCCAGCGGGCCCGCCAGATACGCAGTATTTT. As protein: CAGDRRPAGPPDTQYF.

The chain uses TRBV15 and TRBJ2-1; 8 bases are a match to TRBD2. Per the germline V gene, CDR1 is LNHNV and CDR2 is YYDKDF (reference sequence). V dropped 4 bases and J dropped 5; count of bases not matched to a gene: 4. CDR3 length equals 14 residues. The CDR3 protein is CATSTGTSNNEQFF. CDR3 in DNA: TGTGCCACCAGCACCGGGACTAGTAACAATGAGCAGTTCTTC.

The CDR3 nucleotides are TGTGCCAGCAGCCAAGACAGGAATGAAAAACTGTTTTTT. Translated, it gives CASSQDRNEKLFF. This chain links TRBV4-2 with TRBJ1-4; no clear D gene. CDR1 is LGHNA, CDR2 YNFKEQ, per germline. This CDR3 spans 13 amino acids. The V end lost 0 bases, the J end lost 5 bases, and 4 bases lay between the germline ends.

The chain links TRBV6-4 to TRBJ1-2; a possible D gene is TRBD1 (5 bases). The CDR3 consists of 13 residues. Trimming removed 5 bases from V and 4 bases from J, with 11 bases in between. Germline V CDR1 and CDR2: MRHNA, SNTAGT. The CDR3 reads CASSRGGGYGYTF. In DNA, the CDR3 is TGTGCCAGCAGTCGCGGGGGAGGCTATGGCTACACCTTC.

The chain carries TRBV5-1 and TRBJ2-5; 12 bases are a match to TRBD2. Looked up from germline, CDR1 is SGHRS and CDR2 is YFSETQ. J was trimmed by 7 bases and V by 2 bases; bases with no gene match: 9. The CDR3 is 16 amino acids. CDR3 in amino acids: CASSFEGLAGTRTQYF. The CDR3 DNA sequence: TGCGCCAGCAGCTTCGAGGGACTAGCGGGCACACGGACCCAGTACTTC.

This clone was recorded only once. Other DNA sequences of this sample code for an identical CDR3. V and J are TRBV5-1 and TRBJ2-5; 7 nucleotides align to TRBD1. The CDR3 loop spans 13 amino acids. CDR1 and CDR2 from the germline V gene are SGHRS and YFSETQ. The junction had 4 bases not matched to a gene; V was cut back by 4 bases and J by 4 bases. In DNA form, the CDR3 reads TGCGCCAGCAGCCTCGACAGGGTAGAGACCCAGTACTTC. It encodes CASSLDRVETQYF.

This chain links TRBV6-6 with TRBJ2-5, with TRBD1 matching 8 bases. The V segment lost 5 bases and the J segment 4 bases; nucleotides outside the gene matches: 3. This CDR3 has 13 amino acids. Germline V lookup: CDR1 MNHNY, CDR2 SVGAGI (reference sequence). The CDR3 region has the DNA TGTGCCAGCAGTCCCGGACAGGGAGAGACCCAGTACTTC. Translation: CASSPGQGETQYF.

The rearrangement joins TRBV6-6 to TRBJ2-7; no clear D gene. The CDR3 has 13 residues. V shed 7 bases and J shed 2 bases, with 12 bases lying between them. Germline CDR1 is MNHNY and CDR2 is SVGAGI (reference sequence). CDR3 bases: TGTGCCAGCATTGGAGCGTATACCTACGAGCAGTACTTC. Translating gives CASIGAYTYEQYF.

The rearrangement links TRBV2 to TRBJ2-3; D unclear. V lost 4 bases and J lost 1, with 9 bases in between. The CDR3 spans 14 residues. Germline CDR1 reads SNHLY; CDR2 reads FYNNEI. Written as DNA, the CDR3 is TGTGCCAGCAGTGCCCGGCTAGGCACAGATACGCAGTATTTT. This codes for CASSARLGTDTQYF.

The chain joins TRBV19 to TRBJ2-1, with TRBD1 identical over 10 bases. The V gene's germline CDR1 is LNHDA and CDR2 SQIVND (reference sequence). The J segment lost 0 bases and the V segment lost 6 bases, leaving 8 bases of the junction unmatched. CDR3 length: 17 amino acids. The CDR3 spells CASRPGTGVSSYNEQFF. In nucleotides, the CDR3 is TGTGCCAGTAGGCCGGGGACAGGGGTTAGCTCCTACAATGAGCAGTTCTTC.

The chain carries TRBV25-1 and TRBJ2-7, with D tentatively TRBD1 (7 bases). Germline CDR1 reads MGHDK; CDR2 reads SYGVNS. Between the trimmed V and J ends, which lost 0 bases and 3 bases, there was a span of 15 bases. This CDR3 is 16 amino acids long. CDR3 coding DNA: TGTGCCAGCAGTGAATACCCGGGCAGGGGGGTCTACGAGCAGTACTTC. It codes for CASSEYPGRGVYEQYF.

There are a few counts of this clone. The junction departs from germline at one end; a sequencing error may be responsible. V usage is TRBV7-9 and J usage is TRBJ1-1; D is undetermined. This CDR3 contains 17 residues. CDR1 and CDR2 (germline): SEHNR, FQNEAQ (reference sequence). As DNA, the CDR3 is TGCGCCAGCAGCCACGGAGAGAATTCCTTCTCGAACACTGAAGCTTTCTTT. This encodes CASSHGENSFSNTEAFF.